These T cell receptor beta chains were read from a single sample in a study of blood T cell repertoires in COVID-19. Profiling relied on immunoSEQ multiplex PCR, and the TCRdb table lists in-frame clones only, not all of them. This repertoire shows 40,000 or so clones, roughly nine tenths found once; its top ten account for approximately 15%. Sequenced material: peripheral blood. The receptors originated from a young woman in a cohort sampled during active COVID-19. Each CDR3 is given with its conserved first and last residue. Each record gives: J gene, V gene, D gene, clone size, CDR3 protein, CDR3 DNA. D genes are given only for firm matches. The size entry is marked missing in some rows and otherwise reads once, few, many or a size class.

>TRBJ2-5|TRBV3-1/TRBV3-2|TRBD1|NA
CASSHLNAGQGGQETQYF
TGTGCCAGCAGCCATCTTAACGCGGGACAGGGAGGCCAAGAGACCCAGTACTTC
>TRBJ1-1|TRBV27|NA|NA
CASSSREFTLNTEAFF
TGTGCCAGCAGTTCCCGGGAATTCACCCTGAACACTGAAGCTTTCTTT
>TRBJ2-7|TRBV28|TRBD2|few
CASSLLGLAGAIYEQYF
TGTGCCAGCAGTTTACTTGGACTAGCGGGAGCGATCTACGAGCAGTACTTC
>TRBJ2-5|TRBV5-1|NA|NA
CASKQGAHKAETQYF
TGCGCCAGCAAACAGGGAGCGCACAAAGCGGAGACCCAGTACTTC
>TRBJ2-1|TRBV19|TRBD1|NA
CACTGTGDIDEQFF
TGTGCCTGCACCGGGACAGGGGATATAGATGAGCAGTTCTTC
>TRBJ1-1|TRBV6-4|NA|few
CASSDEVNTEAFF
TGTGCCAGCAGTGACGAGGTGAACACTGAAGCTTTCTTT
>TRBJ1-6|TRBV3-1/TRBV3-2|NA|once
CASSQGGGYSPLHF
TGTGCCAGCAGCCAAGGCGGGGGATATTCACCCCTCCACTTT
>TRBJ1-4|TRBV30|NA|NA
CAWSPGQIITNEKLFF
TGTGCCTGGAGCCCAGGACAGATTATCACGAATGAAAAACTGTTTTTT
>TRBJ2-7|TRBV6-5|NA|NA
CASRRLLYEQYF
TGTGCCAGTAGGAGGCTTCTCTACGAGCAGTACTTC
>TRBJ2-1|TRBV3-1/TRBV3-2|NA|NA
CASTLGPAGAGNEQFF
TGTGCCAGCACCCTAGGCCCAGCGGGTGCGGGCAATGAGCAGTTCTTC
>TRBJ1-3|TRBV6-6|NA|NA
CASSRSLGAGNTIYF
TGTGCCAGCAGTCGAAGTTTGGGAGCTGGAAACACCATATATTTT
>TRBJ1-4|TRBV20-1|NA|NA
CSASKPGFNEKLFF
TGCAGTGCTAGTAAGCCCGGGTTTAATGAAAAACTGTTTTTT
>TRBJ2-3|TRBV30|TRBD2|NA
CAWRLAGGPFTQYF
TGTGCCTGGAGATTAGCGGGAGGGCCTTTTACGCAGTATTTT
>TRBJ2-3|TRBV9|TRBD2|NA
CASSLLAGPSTDTQYF
TGTGCCAGCAGCTTACTAGCGGGACCAAGCACAGATACGCAGTATTTT
>TRBJ1-2|TRBV30|NA|NA
CAWSVVRGSRRSYGYTF
TGTGCCTGGAGTGTGGTCAGGGGCAGTCGTCGGAGTTATGGCTACACCTTC
>TRBJ2-2|TRBV6-6|NA|NA
CASSYSRGNTGELFF
TGTGCCAGCAGTTACTCGCGCGGAAACACCGGGGAGCTGTTTTTT
>TRBJ1-6|TRBV4-2|NA|NA
CASSQSLPYNSPLHF
TGTGCCAGCAGCCAATCTCTACCTTATAATTCACCCCTCCACTTT
>TRBJ2-1|TRBV5-1|TRBD2|NA
CASRSEREGRNEQFF
TGCGCCAGCAGAAGCGAGCGGGAGGGAAGGAATGAGCAGTTCTTC
>TRBJ2-5|TRBV20-1|TRBD2|NA
CSASLLQAREEEETQYF
TGCAGTGCTAGTCTTCTACAAGCCCGGGAGGAGGAGGAGACCCAGTACTTC